The present entry profiles one T cell receptor (beta chain) with its context. Its antigen remains unknown. PCR primers comprised 60 Vbeta and 13 Jbeta primers. Clones were sequenced by immunoSEQ multiplex PCR, and TCRdb holds only the in-frame ones, with some missing. The sample has 100,000 to 150,000 clones, around 67% seen once. The record originates from a study of cytomegalovirus exposure and HLA in healthy donors. Study-level information: The Caucasian-associated ancestry cluster contained more than 75% of the approximately 430 genotyped donors. Findings of the study overall: A previous analysis found most TCR beta V segments productive roughly 87% or roughly 30% of the time. Most TCR sequences proved rare, with some public TCRs found in many donors.

V was trimmed by 8 bases and J by 4 bases, leaving 12 bases between them. CDR3 size: 11 residues. Germline V gives CDR1 DFQATT, CDR2 SNEGSKA (reference sequence). Likely unrecorded immune exposures existed in these nominally healthy donors. Sequences were obtained from PBMCs. The receptor was isolated from a man aged 60 to 75 in good health and CMV-seropositive. The V call is TRBV20-1, the J call TRBJ2-7; D is ambiguous. DNA of the CDR3: TGCAGTTCCACGCGCCATTACGAGCAGTACTTC. As protein: CSSTRHYEQYF.